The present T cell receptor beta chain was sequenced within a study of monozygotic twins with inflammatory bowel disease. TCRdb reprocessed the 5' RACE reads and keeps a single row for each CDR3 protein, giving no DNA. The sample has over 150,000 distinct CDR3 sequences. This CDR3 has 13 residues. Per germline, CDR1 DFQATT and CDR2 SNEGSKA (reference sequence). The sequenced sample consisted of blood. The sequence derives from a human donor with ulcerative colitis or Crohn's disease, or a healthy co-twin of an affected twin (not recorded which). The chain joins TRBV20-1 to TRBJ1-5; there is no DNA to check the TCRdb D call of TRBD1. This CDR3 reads CSARDRDRQPQHF.